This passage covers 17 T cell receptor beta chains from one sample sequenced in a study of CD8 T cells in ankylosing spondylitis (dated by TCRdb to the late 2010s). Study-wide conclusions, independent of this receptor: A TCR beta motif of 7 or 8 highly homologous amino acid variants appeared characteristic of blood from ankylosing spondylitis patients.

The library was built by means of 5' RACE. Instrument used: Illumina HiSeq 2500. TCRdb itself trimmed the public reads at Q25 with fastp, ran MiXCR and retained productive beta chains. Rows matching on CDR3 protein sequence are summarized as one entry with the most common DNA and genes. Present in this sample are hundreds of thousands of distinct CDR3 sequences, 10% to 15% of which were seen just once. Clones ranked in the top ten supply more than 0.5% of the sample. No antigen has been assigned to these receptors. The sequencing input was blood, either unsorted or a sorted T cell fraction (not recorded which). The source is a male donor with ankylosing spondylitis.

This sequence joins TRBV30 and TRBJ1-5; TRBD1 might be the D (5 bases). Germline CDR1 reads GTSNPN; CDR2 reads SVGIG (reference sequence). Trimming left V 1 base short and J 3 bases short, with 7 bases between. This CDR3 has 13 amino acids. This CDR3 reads CAWSGGFNQPQHF. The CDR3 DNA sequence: TGTGCCTGGAGTGGGGGGTTCAATCAGCCCCAGCATTTT.

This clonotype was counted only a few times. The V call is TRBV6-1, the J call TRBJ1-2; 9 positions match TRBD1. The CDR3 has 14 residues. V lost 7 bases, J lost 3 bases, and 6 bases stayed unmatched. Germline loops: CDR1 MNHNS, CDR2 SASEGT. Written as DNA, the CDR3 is TGTGCCAGCACCACAACAGGGGGCGACTATGGCTACACCTTC. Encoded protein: CASTTTGGDYGYTF.

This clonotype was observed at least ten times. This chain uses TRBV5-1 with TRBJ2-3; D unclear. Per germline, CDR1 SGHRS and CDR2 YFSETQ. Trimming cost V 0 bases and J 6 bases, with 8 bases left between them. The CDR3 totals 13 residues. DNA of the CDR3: TGCGCCAGCAGCTTGGGACAAAAGGATACGCAGTATTTT. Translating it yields CASSLGQKDTQYF.

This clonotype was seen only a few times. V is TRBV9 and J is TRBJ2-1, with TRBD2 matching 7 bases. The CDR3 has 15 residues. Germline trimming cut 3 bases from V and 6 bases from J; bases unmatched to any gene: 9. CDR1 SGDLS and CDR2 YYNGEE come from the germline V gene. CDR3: CASSEWEGRINEQFF. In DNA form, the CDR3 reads TGTGCCAGCAGCGAGTGGGAGGGCCGTATCAATGAGCAGTTCTTC.

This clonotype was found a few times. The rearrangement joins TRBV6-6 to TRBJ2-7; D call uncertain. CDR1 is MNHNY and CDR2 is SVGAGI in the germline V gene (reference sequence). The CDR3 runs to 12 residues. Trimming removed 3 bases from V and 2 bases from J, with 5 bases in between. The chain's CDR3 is CASSYVAYEQYF. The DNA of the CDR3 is TGTGCCAGCAGTTATGTCGCCTACGAGCAGTACTTC.

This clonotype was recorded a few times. CDR3 DNA sequence: TGTGCCAGCAGTTATAACGTCGGCAGGGTAGGCCAGCCCCAGCATTTT. Encoded protein: CASSYNVGRVGQPQHF. The chain joins TRBV6-5 to TRBJ1-5; tentative D call: TRBD1 (5 bases). V was trimmed by 3 bases and J by 7 bases, leaving 19 bases between them. The CDR3 extends over 16 amino acids. CDR1 and CDR2 from the germline V gene are MNHEY and SVGAGI.

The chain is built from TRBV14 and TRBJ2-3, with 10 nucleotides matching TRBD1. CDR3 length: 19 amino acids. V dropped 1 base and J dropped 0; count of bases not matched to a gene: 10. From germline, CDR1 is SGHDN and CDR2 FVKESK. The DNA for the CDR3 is TGTGCCAGCAGCCAAGCGGGACAGGGGTTCGCGGGGAGCACAGATACGCAGTATTTT. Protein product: CASSQAGQGFAGSTDTQYF. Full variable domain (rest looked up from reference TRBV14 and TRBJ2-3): EAGVTQFPSHSVIEKGQTVTLRCDPISGHDNLYWYRRVMGKEIKFLLHFVKESKQDESGMPNNRFLAERTGGTYSTLKVQPAELEDSGVYFCASSQAGQGFAGSTDTQYFGPGTRLTVL.

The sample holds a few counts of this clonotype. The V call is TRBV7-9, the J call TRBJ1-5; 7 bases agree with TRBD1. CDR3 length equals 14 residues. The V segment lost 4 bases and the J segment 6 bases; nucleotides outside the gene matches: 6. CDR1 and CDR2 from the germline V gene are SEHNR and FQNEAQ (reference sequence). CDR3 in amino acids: CASSSHTGVQPQHF. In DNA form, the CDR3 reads TGTGCCAGCAGCTCCCACACAGGGGTTCAGCCCCAGCATTTT.

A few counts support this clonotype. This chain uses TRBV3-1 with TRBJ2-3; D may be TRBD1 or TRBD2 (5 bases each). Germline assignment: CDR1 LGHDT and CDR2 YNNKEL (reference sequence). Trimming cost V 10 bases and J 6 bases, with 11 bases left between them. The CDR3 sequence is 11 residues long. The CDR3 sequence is CATIWGDTQYF. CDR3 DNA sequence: TGTGCCACCATATGGGGGGATACGCAGTATTTT.

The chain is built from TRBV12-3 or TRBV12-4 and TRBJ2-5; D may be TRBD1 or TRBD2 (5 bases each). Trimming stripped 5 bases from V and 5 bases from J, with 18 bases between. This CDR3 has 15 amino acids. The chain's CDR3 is CASSPPSGLRETQYF. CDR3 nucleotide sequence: TGTGCCAGCAGTCCCCCCTCGGGGCTCAGGGAGACCCAGTACTTC.

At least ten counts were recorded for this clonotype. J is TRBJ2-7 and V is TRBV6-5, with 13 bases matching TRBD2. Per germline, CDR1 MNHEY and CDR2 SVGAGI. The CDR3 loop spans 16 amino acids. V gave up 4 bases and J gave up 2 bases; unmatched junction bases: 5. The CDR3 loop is CASSSRTSGRAYEQYF. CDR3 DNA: TGTGCCAGCAGTTCTAGAACTAGCGGGAGGGCCTACGAGCAGTACTTC.

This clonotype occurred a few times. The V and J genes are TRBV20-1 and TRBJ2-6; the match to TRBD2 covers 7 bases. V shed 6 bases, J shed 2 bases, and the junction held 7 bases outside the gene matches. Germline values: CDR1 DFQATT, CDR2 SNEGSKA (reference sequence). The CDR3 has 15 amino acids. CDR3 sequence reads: CSAGGGEAGANVLTF. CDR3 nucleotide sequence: TGCAGTGCGGGGGGAGGGGAAGCTGGGGCCAACGTCCTGACTTTC.

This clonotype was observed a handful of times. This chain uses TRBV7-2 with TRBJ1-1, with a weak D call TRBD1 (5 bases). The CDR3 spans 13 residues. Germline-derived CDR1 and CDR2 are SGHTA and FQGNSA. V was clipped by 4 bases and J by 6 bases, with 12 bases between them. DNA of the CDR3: TGTGCCAGCAGCTCGCGACAGTTCGCTGAAGCTTTCTTT. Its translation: CASSSRQFAEAFF.

CDR3 nucleotides: TGTGCCAGCAGCTTATATTGGGACGCAGACCGGGCTTTCTTT. The encoded protein is CASSLYWDADRAFF. V usage is TRBV7-2 and J usage is TRBJ1-1; weak D call: TRBD1 (5 bases). Trimming shortened V by 2 bases and J by 11 bases, and 18 bases separated the two germline ends. Looked up from germline, CDR1 is SGHTA and CDR2 is FQGNSA. The CDR3 consists of 14 residues.

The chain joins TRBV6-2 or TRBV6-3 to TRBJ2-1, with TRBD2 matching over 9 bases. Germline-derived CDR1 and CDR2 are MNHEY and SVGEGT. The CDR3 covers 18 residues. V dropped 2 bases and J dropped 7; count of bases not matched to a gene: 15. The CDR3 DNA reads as TGTGCCAGCAGTTACCCGCGAGTTGGCGGGAGGGCCAGAAATGAGCAGTTCTTC. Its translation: CASSYPRVGGRARNEQFF.

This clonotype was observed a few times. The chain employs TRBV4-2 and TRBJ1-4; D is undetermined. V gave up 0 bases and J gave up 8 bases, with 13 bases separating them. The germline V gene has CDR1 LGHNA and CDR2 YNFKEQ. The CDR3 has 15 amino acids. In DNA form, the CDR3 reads TGTGCCAGCAGCCAAGACACCGTCAGGTCAGAAAAACTGTTTTTT. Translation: CASSQDTVRSEKLFF.

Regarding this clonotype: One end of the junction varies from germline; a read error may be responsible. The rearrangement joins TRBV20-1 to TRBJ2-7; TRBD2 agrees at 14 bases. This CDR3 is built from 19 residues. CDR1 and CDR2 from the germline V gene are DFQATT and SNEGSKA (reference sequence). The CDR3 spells CCAREGTSGRGIPTYEQYF. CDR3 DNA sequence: TGCTGTGCTAGAGAGGGGACTAGCGGGAGAGGGATACCTACCTACGAGCAGTACTTC.